This record looks at one TCR beta chain sequence and its context. In the original analysis: Estimation of nucleated cell counts relied on the amplification of reference gene primers. The method was immunoSEQ multiplex PCR; TCRdb's version includes in-frame clones alone and lacks a portion of them. That table furnishes V, J and clone size, whereas the DNA furnished D and trimming. The sample has about 280,000 clones; approximately 86% are singletons. The sample belongs to a study of blood T cell repertoires in COVID-19. At the level of the study: Acute-phase and convalescent COVID-19 samples originated in the United States, Italy and Spain. T cells, B-cell-depleted T cells, or PBMCs supplied cDNA or gDNA.

This CDR3 spans 14 amino acids. The germline gives CDR1 SNHLY, CDR2 FYNNEI. Deletions cut 6 bases from V and 2 bases from J, with 11 bases between. The sample taken for sequencing was peripheral blood. The receptor comes from a woman between 25 and 40 years old who had recovered from COVID-19. The chain couples TRBV2 to TRBJ1-5; D might be TRBD1 (6 bases). The CDR3 bases are TGTGCCAGCAGGGACCGACAGGGCAATCAGCCCCAGCATTTT. It translates to CASRDRQGNQPQHF.